This T cell receptor (beta chain) was obtained from a study of vaccination and CD4 T cells after COVID-19. The Oncomine TCR Beta short-read assay generated sequence data from the DNA of cultured CD4+ T cells. Cultures of CD4+ T cells served as the source for extracting genomic DNA. From the PCR reads, TCRdb called clonotypes with MiXCR, one entry per CDR3 protein. This table holds about 6,300 distinct CDR3 sequences, about three quarters found once. About this clonotype itself: Its antigen is unknown.

The treatment: approximately 11-day PBMC culture with coronavirus spike peptide pools or control peptides (ViraFEST assay). The source material was CD4+ T cells from blood, cultured in vitro. This TCR was recovered from a human donor who had recovered from COVID-19.

CDR3 residues: CASSLVEGRNEQFF. DNA of the CDR3: TGTGCCAGCAGCTTAGTCGAGGGAAGGAATGAGCAGTTCTTC. The J gene is TRBJ2-1, the V gene TRBV7-2; D may be TRBD2 (5 bases). V lost 1 base to trimming and J lost 7 bases, with 11 bases between them. The V gene's germline CDR1 is SGHTA and CDR2 FQGNSA. The CDR3 consists of 14 residues.